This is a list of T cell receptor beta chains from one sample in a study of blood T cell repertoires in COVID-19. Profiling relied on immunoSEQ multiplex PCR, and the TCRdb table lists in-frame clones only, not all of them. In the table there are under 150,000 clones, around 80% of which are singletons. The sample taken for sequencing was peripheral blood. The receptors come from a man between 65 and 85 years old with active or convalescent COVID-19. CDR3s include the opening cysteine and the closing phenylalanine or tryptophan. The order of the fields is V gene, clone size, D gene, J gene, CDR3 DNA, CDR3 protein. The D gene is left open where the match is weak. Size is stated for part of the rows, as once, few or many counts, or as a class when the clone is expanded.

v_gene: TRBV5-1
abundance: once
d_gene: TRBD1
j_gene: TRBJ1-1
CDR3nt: TGCGCCAGCAGCGCCCGCTGGGACAGGGACTCTGAAGCTTTCTTT
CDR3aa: CASSARWDRDSEAFF

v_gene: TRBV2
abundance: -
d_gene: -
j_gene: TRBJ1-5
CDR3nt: TGTGCCAGCAGCGTTGGACAGATCAATCAGCCCCAGCATTTT
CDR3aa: CASSVGQINQPQHF

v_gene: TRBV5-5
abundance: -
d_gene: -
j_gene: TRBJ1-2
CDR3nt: TGTGCCAGCAGCAGAATAGACAGAGACCTGTTAGGCTACACCTTC
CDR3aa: CASSRIDRDLLGYTF

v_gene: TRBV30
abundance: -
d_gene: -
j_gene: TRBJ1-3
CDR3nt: TGTGCCTGGACAGAGGACTCTGGAAACACCATATATTTT
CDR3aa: CAWTEDSGNTIYF

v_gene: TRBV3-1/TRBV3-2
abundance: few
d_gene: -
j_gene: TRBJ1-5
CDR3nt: TGTGCCAGCAGCCAAAACAGGGGCAATCAGCCCCAGCATTTT
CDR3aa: CASSQNRGNQPQHF

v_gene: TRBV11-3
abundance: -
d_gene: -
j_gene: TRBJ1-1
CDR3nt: TGTGCCAGCAGCCCCCGGGACACGGAGAACACTGAAGCTTTCTTT
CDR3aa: CASSPRDTENTEAFF

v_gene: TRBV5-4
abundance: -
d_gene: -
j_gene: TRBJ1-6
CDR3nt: TGTGCCAGCAGCTTGGGGAGGAGCTCCTATAATTCACCCCTCCACTTT
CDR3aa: CASSLGRSSYNSPLHF

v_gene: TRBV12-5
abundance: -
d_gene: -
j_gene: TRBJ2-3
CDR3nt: TGTGCTAGTGGTTTGATAGCCGCAGATACGCAGTATTTT
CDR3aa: CASGLIAADTQYF

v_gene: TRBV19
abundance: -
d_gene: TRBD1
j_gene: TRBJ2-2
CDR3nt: TGTGCCAGTAATACCCGTGACAGGGGAGGTGGGGAGCTGTTTTTT
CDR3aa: CASNTRDRGGGELFF

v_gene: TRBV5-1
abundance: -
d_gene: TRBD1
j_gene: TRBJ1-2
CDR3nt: TGCGCCAGCAGCTTGGCAGGGGGGACGGGCTACACCTTC
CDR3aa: CASSLAGGTGYTF

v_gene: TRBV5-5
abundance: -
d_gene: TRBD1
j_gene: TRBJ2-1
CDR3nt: TGTGCCAGCAGTCGGTTTAGGACAGGGGGCGGGAAATCCTACAATGAGCAGTTCTTC
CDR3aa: CASSRFRTGGGKSYNEQFF

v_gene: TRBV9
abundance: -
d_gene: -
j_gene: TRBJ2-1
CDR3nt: TGTGCCAGCAGCGTTTTTCAGGATCCCCTAGCTCCGTTCTTC
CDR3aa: CASSVFQDPLAPFF

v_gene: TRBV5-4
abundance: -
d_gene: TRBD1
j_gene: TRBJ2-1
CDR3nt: TGTGCCAGCAGCCTGGACAGGGGAAGCACTGAGCAGTTCTTC
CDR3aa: CASSLDRGSTEQFF

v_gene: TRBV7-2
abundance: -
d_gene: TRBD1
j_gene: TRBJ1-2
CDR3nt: TGTGCCAGCAGCTTAGGCGGACAGGGGGCGCAGAGCTATGGCTACACCTTC
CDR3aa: CASSLGGQGAQSYGYTF

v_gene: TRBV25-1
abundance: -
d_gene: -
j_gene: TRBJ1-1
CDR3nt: TGTGCCAGCAGTGAATCCCTCCGGGTGGGGCCTGAAGCTTTCTTT
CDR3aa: CASSESLRVGPEAFF

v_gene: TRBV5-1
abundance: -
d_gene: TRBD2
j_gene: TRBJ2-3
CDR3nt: TGCGCCAGCAGCTACAGACCCGGGACTAGCGCCGAGTTGTATTTT
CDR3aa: CASSYRPGTSAELYF

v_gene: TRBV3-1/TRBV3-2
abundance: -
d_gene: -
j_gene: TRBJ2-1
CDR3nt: TGTGCCAGCAGCCACAGTCCAGGCAATGAGCAGTTCTTC
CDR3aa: CASSHSPGNEQFF

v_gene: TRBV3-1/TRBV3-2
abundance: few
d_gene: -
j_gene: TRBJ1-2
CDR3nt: TGTGCCAGCAGCCAAGATCGGGCAGGGACATATGGCTACACCTTC
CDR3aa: CASSQDRAGTYGYTF

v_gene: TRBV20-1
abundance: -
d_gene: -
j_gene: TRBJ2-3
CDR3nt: TGCAGTGCTAGTCCTGGCAGTACAGATACGCAGTATTTT
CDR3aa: CSASPGSTDTQYF

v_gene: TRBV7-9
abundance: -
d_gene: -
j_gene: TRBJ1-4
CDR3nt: TGTGCCAGCAGCTTATCGTCAACTAATGAAAAACTGTTTTTT
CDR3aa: CASSLSSTNEKLFF

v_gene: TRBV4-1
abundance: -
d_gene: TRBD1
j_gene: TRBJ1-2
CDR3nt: TGCGCCAGCAGACCTCGGACAGGGCTATATGGCTACACCTTC
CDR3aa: CASRPRTGLYGYTF

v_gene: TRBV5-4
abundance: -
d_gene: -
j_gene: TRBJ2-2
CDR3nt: TGTGCCAGCAGCCTGGACCCGGCCGGGGAGCTGTTTTTT
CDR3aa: CASSLDPAGELFF

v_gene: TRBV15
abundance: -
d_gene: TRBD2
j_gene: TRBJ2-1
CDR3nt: TGTGCCACCAGCAGTGTAGCGGGGACCTACAATGAGCAGTTCTTC
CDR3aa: CATSSVAGTYNEQFF

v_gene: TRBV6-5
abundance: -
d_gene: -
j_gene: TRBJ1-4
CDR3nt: TGTGCCAGCAGTTCTACAGCGGTAAATGAAAAACTGTTTTTT
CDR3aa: CASSSTAVNEKLFF

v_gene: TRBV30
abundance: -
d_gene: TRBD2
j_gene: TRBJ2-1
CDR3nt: TGTGCCTGGAGTGTAGACCTAGCGGGGGGAGGAGAGCAGTTCTTC
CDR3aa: CAWSVDLAGGGEQFF

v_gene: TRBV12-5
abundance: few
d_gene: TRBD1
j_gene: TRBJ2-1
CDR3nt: TGTGCTAGTGGGGCAGGACAGGGTTACTACAATGAGCAGTTCTTC
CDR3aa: CASGAGQGYYNEQFF

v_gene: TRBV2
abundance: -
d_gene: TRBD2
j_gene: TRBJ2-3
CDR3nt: TGTGCCAGCAGCTCTAGCGGGAGCTCAGATACGCAGTATTTT
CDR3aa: CASSSSGSSDTQYF

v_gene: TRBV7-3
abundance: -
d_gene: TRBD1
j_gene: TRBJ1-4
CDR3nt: TGTGCCAGCAGCTTAACGGGGACAGGGAATGAAAAACTGTTTTTT
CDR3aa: CASSLTGTGNEKLFF

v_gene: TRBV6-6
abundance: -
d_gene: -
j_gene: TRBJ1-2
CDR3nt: TGTGCCAGCAGTGTTCAGGGGAATGGCTACACCTTC
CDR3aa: CASSVQGNGYTF

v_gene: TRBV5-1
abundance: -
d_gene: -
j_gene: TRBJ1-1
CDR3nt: TGCGCCAGCAGCTTGGCCCGGGGGAACACTGAAGCTTTCTTT
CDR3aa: CASSLARGNTEAFF

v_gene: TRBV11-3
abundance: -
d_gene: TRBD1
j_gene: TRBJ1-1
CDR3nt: TGTGCCAGCAGCTTAGATAAGGACAGGGCTGCTTTCTTT
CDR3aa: CASSLDKDRAAFF

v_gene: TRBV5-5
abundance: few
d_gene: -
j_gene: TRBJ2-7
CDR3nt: TGTGCCAGCAGCTTTGCAGCCCCAGACGGGGAGCAGTACTTC
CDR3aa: CASSFAAPDGEQYF

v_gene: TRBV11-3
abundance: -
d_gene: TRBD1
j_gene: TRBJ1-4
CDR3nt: TGTGCCAGCAGCTCCGGGACAGGGAAACTGTTTTTT
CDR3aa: CASSSGTGKLFF

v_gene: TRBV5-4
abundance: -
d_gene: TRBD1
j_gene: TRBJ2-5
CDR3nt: TGTGCCAGCAGGCCAGGGGGCCGCGAAGCAGAGACCCAGTACTTC
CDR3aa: CASRPGGREAETQYF

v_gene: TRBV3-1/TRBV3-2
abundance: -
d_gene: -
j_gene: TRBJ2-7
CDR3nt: TGTGCCAGCAGCCAAGATCGGCTAGCACTGAAGTACTTC
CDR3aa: CASSQDRLALKYF

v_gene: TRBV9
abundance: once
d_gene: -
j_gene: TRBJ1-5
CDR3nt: TGTGCCAGCAGCGTAGACAGTGATCAGCCCCAGCATTTT
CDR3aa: CASSVDSDQPQHF

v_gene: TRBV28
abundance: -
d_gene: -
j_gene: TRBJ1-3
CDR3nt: TGTGCCAGCAGCCGTATCCGCTCTGGAAACACCATATATTTT
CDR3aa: CASSRIRSGNTIYF

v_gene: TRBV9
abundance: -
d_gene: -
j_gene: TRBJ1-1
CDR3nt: TGTGCCAGCAGCACCCGGGGAAACACTGAAGCTTTCTTT
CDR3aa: CASSTRGNTEAFF

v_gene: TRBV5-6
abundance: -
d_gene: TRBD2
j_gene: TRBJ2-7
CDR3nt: TGTGCCAGCAGCCGCGGGGGGAGCTCCTACGAGCAGTACTTC
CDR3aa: CASSRGGSSYEQYF

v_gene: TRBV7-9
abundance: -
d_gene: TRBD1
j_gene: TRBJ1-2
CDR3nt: TGTGCCAGCAGCCCTGACAGGGCCCCAGTCTATGGCTACACCTTC
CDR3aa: CASSPDRAPVYGYTF

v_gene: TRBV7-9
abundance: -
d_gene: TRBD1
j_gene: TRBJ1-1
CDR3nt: TGTGCCAGCAGCTTAGCGCCAGGGGGGCAAACTGAAGCTTTCTTT
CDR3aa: CASSLAPGGQTEAFF

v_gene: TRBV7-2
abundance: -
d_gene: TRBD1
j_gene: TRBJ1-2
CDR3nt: TGTGCCAGCAGCGCAATCCGGACAGGGGTTGGCTACACCTTC
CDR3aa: CASSAIRTGVGYTF

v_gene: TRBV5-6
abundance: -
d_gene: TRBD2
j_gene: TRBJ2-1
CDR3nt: TGTGCCAGCAGCTGGAGAGGAACTAGCGGCTACAATGAGCAGTTCTTC
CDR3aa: CASSWRGTSGYNEQFF

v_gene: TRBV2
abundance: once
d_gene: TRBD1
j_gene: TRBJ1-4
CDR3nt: TGTGCCAGCAGTCTGAACCAGGGGGCGAGGGAAAAACTGTTTTTT
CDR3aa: CASSLNQGAREKLFF

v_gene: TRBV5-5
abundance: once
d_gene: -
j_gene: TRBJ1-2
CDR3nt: TGTGCCAGCAGCTTGGCCGCCAGGGCACCTGGCTACACCTTC
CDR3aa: CASSLAARAPGYTF

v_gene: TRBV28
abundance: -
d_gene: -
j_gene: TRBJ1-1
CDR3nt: TGTGCCAGCACCGATCCTGGGCAGGGTGGGGTCACTGAAGCTTTCTTT
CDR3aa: CASTDPGQGGVTEAFF

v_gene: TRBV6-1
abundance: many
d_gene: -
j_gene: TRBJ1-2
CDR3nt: TGTGCCAGCAGTGAATCGGGGACTCGGGGCTACACCTTC
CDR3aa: CASSESGTRGYTF

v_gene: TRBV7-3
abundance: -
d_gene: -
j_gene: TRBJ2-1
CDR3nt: TGTGCCAGCAGCCGACAGGTTTACAATGAGCAGTTCTTC
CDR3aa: CASSRQVYNEQFF

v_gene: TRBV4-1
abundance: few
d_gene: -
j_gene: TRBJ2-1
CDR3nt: TGCGCCAGCAGCCAAGTAAGAAGCCGGGACTTTAGCTCCTACAATGAGCAGTTCTTC
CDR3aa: CASSQVRSRDFSSYNEQFF

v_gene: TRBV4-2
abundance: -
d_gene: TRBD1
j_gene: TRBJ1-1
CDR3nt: TGTGCCAGCAGCCCTAGGGTAGGGACAGGGGACACTGAAGCTTTCTTT
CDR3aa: CASSPRVGTGDTEAFF

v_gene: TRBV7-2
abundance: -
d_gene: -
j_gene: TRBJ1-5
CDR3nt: TGTGCCAGCACCACAGGTCTCCCATATAGCAATCAGCCCCAGCATTTT
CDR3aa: CASTTGLPYSNQPQHF

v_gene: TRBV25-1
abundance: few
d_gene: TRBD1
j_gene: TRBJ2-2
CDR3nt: TGTGCCAGCAGTGAAAGGGGACAGGGTGGAGGCACCGGGGAGCTGTTTTTT
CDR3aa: CASSERGQGGGTGELFF

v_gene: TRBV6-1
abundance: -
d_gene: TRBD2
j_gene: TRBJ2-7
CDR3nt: TGTGCCAGCAGACTTAGCGGGAGCCCCTACGAGCAGTACTTC
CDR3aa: CASRLSGSPYEQYF

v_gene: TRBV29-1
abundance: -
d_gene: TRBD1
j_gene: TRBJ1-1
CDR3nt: TGCAGCACCTCGGACAGGATCAACACTGAAGCTTTCTTT
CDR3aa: CSTSDRINTEAFF